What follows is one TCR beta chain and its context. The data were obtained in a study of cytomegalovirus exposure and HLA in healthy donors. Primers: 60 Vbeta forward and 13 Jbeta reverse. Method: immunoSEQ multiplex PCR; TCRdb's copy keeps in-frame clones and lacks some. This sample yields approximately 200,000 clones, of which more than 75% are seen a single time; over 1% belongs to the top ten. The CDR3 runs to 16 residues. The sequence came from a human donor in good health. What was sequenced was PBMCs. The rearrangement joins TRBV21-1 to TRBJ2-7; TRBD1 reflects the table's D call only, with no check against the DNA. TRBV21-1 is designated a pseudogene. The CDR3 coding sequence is TGTGCCAGCAGCCATAATAGACAGGGGATTTTGCGCGAGCAGTACTTC. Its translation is CASSHNRQGILREQYF.